The 27 T cell receptor beta chains below come from one sample, sequenced in a study of blood T cell repertoires in COVID-19. Generated by immunoSEQ multiplex PCR, the TCRdb table keeps only in-frame clones and is missing some. Of around 200,000 clones in the sample, about 84% were seen once. Sequences were obtained from peripheral blood. Receptors originate from a person in their 70s with COVID-19, enrolled during active disease.

CDR3 nucleotide sequence: TGTGCCAGCAGCCAACCAGACAGAGAATGGAACACTGAAGCTTTCTTT. Amino acid sequence: CASSQPDREWNTEAFF. The chain is built from TRBV4-2 and TRBJ1-1, with D possibly matching TRBD1 (5 bases). Germline values: CDR1 LGHNA, CDR2 YNFKEQ. V lost 2 bases and J 1 base, leaving 14 bases between the germline ends. This CDR3 spans 16 amino acids.

The chain carries TRBV5-1 and TRBJ1-3; maybe TRBD1 (6 bases). V lost 7 bases and J lost 4, with 15 bases in between. This CDR3 comprises 14 residues. CDR1 is SGHRS and CDR2 is YFSETQ in the germline V gene. The CDR3 DNA sequence: TGCGCCAGCCAGACCGGGACATGGGGAAACACCATATATTTT. As protein: CASQTGTWGNTIYF. Looking up the rest from reference TRBV5-1 and TRBJ1-3 gives the full variable domain: KAGVTQTPRYLIKTRGQQVTLSCSPISGHRSVSWYQQTPGQGLQFLFEYFSETQRNKGNFPGRFSGRQFSNSRSEMNVSTLELGDSALYLCASQTGTWGNTIYFGEGSWLTVV.

This chain links TRBV11-3 with TRBJ1-3, with D unresolved. CDR1 SGHNT and CDR2 YENEEA come from the germline V gene. The CDR3 contains 14 residues. Trimming stripped 2 bases from V and 1 base from J, with 6 bases between. DNA of the CDR3: TGTGCCAGCAGCTTAAGTCAGTCTGGAAACACCATATATTTT. As protein: CASSLSQSGNTIYF.

V usage is TRBV5-6 and J usage is TRBJ2-3; no definite D call. The ends were cut back, 0 bases at V and 4 bases at J, with 9 bases in the middle. The CDR3 has 14 amino acids. Germline V gene data show CDR1 as SGHDT and CDR2 as YYEEEE. The CDR3 DNA sequence: TGTGCCAGCAGCTTGGTTAGTCGGGCAGATACGCAGTATTTT. Amino acid sequence: CASSLVSRADTQYF.

The rearrangement links TRBV28 to TRBJ1-2; D may be TRBD1 (6 bases). The CDR3 runs to 18 residues. V was shortened by 6 bases and J by 2 bases, with 25 bases between the two germline ends. CDR1 is MDHEN and CDR2 is SYDVKM in the germline V gene. In nucleotides, the CDR3 is TGTGCCAGCAGCAACCCACGGACAGTAGGGGTGCCCAACTATGGCTACACCTTC. Translation gives CASSNPRTVGVPNYGYTF.

The rearrangement links TRBV19 to TRBJ1-2; D is undetermined. The CDR3 runs to 13 residues. V was cut by 6 bases and J by 4 bases, with 12 bases left in between. Germline CDR1 reads LNHDA; CDR2 reads SQIVND (reference sequence). The CDR3: CASRPLRSYGYTF. DNA for the CDR3: TGTGCCAGTAGGCCACTACGGAGCTATGGCTACACCTTC.

The J gene is TRBJ2-5, the V gene TRBV27, with TRBD2 as a possible D gene (6 bases). The CDR3 has 14 amino acids. CDR1 MNHEY and CDR2 SMNVEV come from the germline V gene (reference sequence). Deletions cut 5 bases from V and 5 bases from J, with 15 bases between. The CDR3 sequence is CASSPRAAGETQYF. The CDR3 bases are TGTGCCAGCAGTCCACGAGCGGCGGGGGAGACCCAGTACTTC.

The chain employs TRBV6-4 and TRBJ2-1; 12 bases are shared with TRBD2. J lost 8 bases, V lost 6 bases, and 5 bases had no gene match. The CDR3 has 14 amino acids. The germline V gene encodes CDR1 MRHNA and CDR2 SNTAGT. The CDR3 bases are TGTGCCAGCAGCAAGCTAGCGGGAGGGGATGAGCAGTTCTTC. This gives the protein CASSKLAGGDEQFF.

This rearrangement joins TRBV7-2 to TRBJ1-3; D uncertain. The CDR3 length is 14 residues. Trimming removed 6 bases from V and 0 bases from J, with 9 bases in between. Germline lookup yields CDR1 SGHTA and CDR2 FQGNSA. The CDR3 DNA follows: TGTGCCAGCAGTTTTCAGAACTCTGGAAACACCATATATTTT. Translated: CASSFQNSGNTIYF.

Only one count was recorded for this clone. This sequence joins TRBV19 and TRBJ1-1; TRBD1 might be the D (6 bases). The CDR3 has 13 amino acids. Between the trimmed V and J ends, which lost 5 bases and 5 bases, there was a span of 12 bases. Germline V gene lookup returns CDR1 LNHDA and CDR2 SQIVND (reference sequence). The CDR3 coding sequence is TGTGCCAGTAGTCGGGACACTGCTACTGAAGCTTTCTTT. Its translation is CASSRDTATEAFF.

Details on this clone: The same CDR3 arises from other DNA sequences in this sample as well. The chain recombines TRBV5-1 with TRBJ1-5; D is unclear. Between the trimmed V and J ends, which lost 0 bases and 5 bases, there was a span of 6 bases. CDR1 SGHRS and CDR2 YFSETQ come from the germline V gene. The length of the CDR3 is 13 residues. Here the CDR3 reads CASSLGGDQPQHF. In DNA, the CDR3 is TGCGCCAGCAGCTTGGGGGGAGATCAGCCCCAGCATTTT.

This chain links TRBV9 with TRBJ1-5; tentative D call: TRBD1 (6 bases). The germline V gene encodes CDR1 SGDLS and CDR2 YYNGEE. V lost 4 bases to trimming and J lost 4 bases, with 12 bases between them. The length of the CDR3 is 14 residues. DNA for the CDR3: TGTGCCAGCAGCCAGGGGATCCAGAATCAGCCCCAGCATTTT. It translates to CASSQGIQNQPQHF.

The chain carries TRBV10-3 and TRBJ1-1; D is uncertain. The CDR3 extends over 13 amino acids. V was pared by 5 bases and J by 1 base, with 8 bases between. Germline-derived CDR1 and CDR2 are ENHRY and SYGVKD. CDR3 residues: CAISPRENTEAFF. CDR3 DNA sequence: TGTGCCATCAGTCCCCGGGAGAACACTGAAGCTTTCTTT.

The CDR3 protein is CATSDIAGTGAANEQFF. The CDR3 region has the DNA TGTGCCACCAGTGACATAGCCGGGACAGGGGCGGCTAATGAGCAGTTCTTC. The J gene is TRBJ2-1, the V gene TRBV24-1; 10 bases are a match to TRBD1. CDR1 is KGHDR and CDR2 is SFDVKD in the germline V gene. The CDR3 totals 17 residues. V was pared by 4 bases and J by 7 bases, with 12 bases of the junction left unmatched.

The CDR3 sequence: CASSSTPGLAGSEQYF. CDR3 coding DNA: TGTGCCAGCAGCTCAACGCCGGGACTAGCGGGAAGCGAGCAGTACTTC. The chain recombines TRBV7-2 with TRBJ2-7; 13 bases line up with TRBD2. CDR3 length: 16 residues. Germline-derived CDR1 and CDR2 are SGHTA and FQGNSA. The trim removed 4 bases at V and 6 bases at J, leaving 9 bases unmatched.

This chain joins TRBV3-1 (or the pseudogene TRBV3-2) and TRBJ1-6; 11 bases are shared with TRBD1. From germline, CDR1 is LGHDT and CDR2 YNNKEL (reference sequence). The CDR3 is 16 amino acids. Trimming cost V 3 bases and J 5 bases; bases outside gene matches: 3. DNA for the CDR3: TGTGCCAGCAGCCAGGGGACAGGGGGAAATAATTCACCCCTCCACTTT. Its protein is CASSQGTGGNNSPLHF.

The gene calls are TRBV5-6 and TRBJ1-4, with no clear D. Germline V CDR1 and CDR2: SGHDT, YYEEEE. V was trimmed by 0 bases and J by 7 bases, leaving 4 bases between them. This CDR3 spans 12 amino acids. As DNA, the CDR3 is TGTGCCAGCAGCTTGGGAGGTGAAAAACTGTTTTTT. Its translation: CASSLGGEKLFF. The whole variable domain, filled in from reference TRBV5-6 and TRBJ1-4, reads DAGVTQSPTHLIKTRGQQVTLRCSPKSGHDTVSWYQQALGQGPQFIFQYYEEEERQRGNFPDRFSGHQFPNYSSELNVNALLLGDSALYLCASSLGGEKLFFGSGTQLSVL.

V usage is TRBV4-1 and J usage is TRBJ1-1; TRBD1 agrees at 8 bases. With 2 bases clipped from V and 1 base from J, the junction kept 3 bases outside the gene matches. This CDR3 region has 15 residues. The V gene's germline CDR1 is MGHRA and CDR2 YSYEKL. CDR3 amino acids: CASSQRTGQNTEAFF. The CDR3 nucleotides are TGCGCCAGCAGCCAACGGACAGGGCAGAACACTGAAGCTTTCTTT.

The V gene is TRBV5-6, the J gene TRBJ2-1; D not resolved. CDR1 and CDR2 from the germline V gene are SGHDT and YYEEEE. V was cut by 0 bases and J by 4 bases, with 8 bases left in between. The CDR3 runs to 14 residues. The CDR3 DNA sequence: TGTGCCAGCAGCTTGGGTACGGTTTACAATGAGCAGTTCTTC. Amino acid sequence: CASSLGTVYNEQFF.

Written as DNA, the CDR3 is TGCGCCAGCAGCCAAGCGGACACAAACAATCAGCCCCAGCATTTT. It codes for CASSQADTNNQPQHF. This chain connects TRBV4-1 to TRBJ1-5; TRBD1 might be the D (5 bases). The ends were cut back, 1 base at V and 3 bases at J, with 10 bases in the middle. The germline gives CDR1 MGHRA, CDR2 YSYEKL. CDR3 size: 15 residues.

The rearrangement links TRBV28 to TRBJ1-1; D unresolved. The CDR3 contains 14 residues. Germline values: CDR1 MDHEN, CDR2 SYDVKM. The germline V and J ends were trimmed by 3 bases and 0 bases, with 8 bases remaining between them. The CDR3 spells CASSFSQLNTEAFF. CDR3 DNA: TGTGCCAGCAGTTTCTCACAGTTGAACACTGAAGCTTTCTTT.

The chain combines TRBV10-2 with TRBJ2-5; a possible D gene is TRBD1 (7 bases). CDR3 length: 13 amino acids. Trimming removed 2 bases at V and 5 bases at J, with 9 bases between. The germline V gene has CDR1 WSHSY and CDR2 SAAADI. The CDR3 here is CASSEAGGETQYF. The CDR3 DNA is TGCGCCAGCAGTGAGGCAGGGGGGGAGACCCAGTACTTC.

This clone has more than one count but fewer than ten. The chain employs TRBV9 and TRBJ2-1; TRBD2 agrees at 9 bases. This CDR3 spans 17 amino acids. In germline, CDR1 is SGDLS, CDR2 YYNGEE. V gave up 3 bases and J gave up 9 bases; unmatched junction bases: 16. DNA for the CDR3: TGTGCCAGCAGCGAGTCGAACCGCGGGAGGGCCTGGGGTGAGCAGTTCTTC. Translating it yields CASSESNRGRAWGEQFF.

This sequence joins TRBV5-1 and TRBJ1-2; TRBD1 matches at 12 bases. There are 13 residues in the CDR3. Germline V CDR1 and CDR2: SGHRS, YFSETQ. V shed 3 bases, J shed 7 bases, and the junction held 1 base outside the gene matches. The CDR3 DNA is TGCGCCAGCAGCTCGGGACAGGGGGCTGGCTACACCTTC. It specifies CASSSGQGAGYTF.

The chain recombines TRBV3-1 (or the pseudogene TRBV3-2) with TRBJ1-3, with no clear D. The CDR3 totals 15 residues. Germline CDR1 reads LGHDT; CDR2 reads YNNKEL (reference sequence). Trimming removed 2 bases at V and 1 base at J, with 9 bases between. The CDR3 DNA reads as TGTGCCAGCAGCCAACGGGCGGGATCTGGAAACACCATATATTTT. Translation gives CASSQRAGSGNTIYF.

The CDR3 DNA follows: TGTGCCAGCACCCCCCACGTCAGTCCCTATGGCTACACCTTC. Amino acids: CASTPHVSPYGYTF. The chain joins TRBV6-2 or TRBV6-3 to TRBJ1-2; D is undetermined. Looked up from germline, CDR1 is MNHEY and CDR2 is SVGEGT. The CDR3 totals 14 residues. Deletions cut 7 bases from V and 4 bases from J, with 16 bases between.

The chain recombines TRBV28 with TRBJ2-1; TRBD2 aligns across 8 bases. Germline CDR1 is MDHEN and CDR2 is SYDVKM. The V and J ends lost 4 bases and 1 base, in that order; junction bases with no gene match: 6. This CDR3 region has 16 residues. The CDR3 DNA reads as TGTGCCAGCAGTTCGATAGCGGGGTTATCCTACAATGAGCAGTTCTTC. Its protein is CASSSIAGLSYNEQFF.